The 29 T cell receptor beta chains below come from one sample, sequenced in a study of blood T cell repertoires in COVID-19. The assay was immunoSEQ multiplex PCR, and TCRdb's table has in-frame clones only and misses some. The table has about 250,000 clones, around 90% seen once; the top ten hold just under 6.5%. What was sequenced was PBMCs or T cells enriched from blood (not recorded which). The receptors stem from a woman in her 30s with acute COVID-19.

The chain has TRBV9 and TRBJ2-3, with a weak D call TRBD2 (6 bases). This CDR3 contains 15 residues. Deletions cut 4 bases from V and 1 base from J, with 13 bases between. Germline CDR1 reads SGDLS; CDR2 reads YYNGEE. The CDR3 sequence: CASSPGGSGTDTQYF. In DNA form, the CDR3 reads TGTGCCAGCAGCCCCGGGGGTAGCGGCACAGATACGCAGTATTTT.

This clone showed up just once. The rearrangement links TRBV30 to TRBJ1-2; a possible D gene is TRBD1 (6 bases). V dropped 2 bases and J dropped 7 bases, with 14 bases sitting between them. The CDR3 has 13 amino acids. Germline V CDR1 and CDR2: GTSNPN, SVGIG (reference sequence). The CDR3 here is CAWSPVQGVGYTF. DNA of the CDR3: TGTGCCTGGAGTCCCGTACAGGGAGTTGGCTACACCTTC. Supplemented by reference TRBV30 and TRBJ1-2, the full variable domain reads SQTIHQWPATLVQPVGSPLSLECTVEGTSNPNLYWYRQAAGRGLQLLFYSVGIGQISSEVPQNLSASRPQDRQFILSSKKLLLSDSGFYLCAWSPVQGVGYTFGSGTRLTVV.

The gene calls are TRBV19 and TRBJ1-2, with D perhaps matching TRBD1 (6 bases). Per the germline V gene, CDR1 is LNHDA and CDR2 is SQIVND (reference sequence). This CDR3 comprises 14 residues. Trimming took off 3 bases at V and 1 base at J, with 9 bases between the two ends. DNA for the CDR3: TGTGCCAGTAGTATGCCAGGGGTTAACTATGGCTACACCTTC. Translation gives CASSMPGVNYGYTF.

The rearrangement links TRBV5-1 to TRBJ1-2, with D possibly being TRBD1 (5 bases). Germline V gives CDR1 SGHRS, CDR2 YFSETQ. V lost 0 bases and J 2 bases, leaving 8 bases between the germline ends. This CDR3 is built from 14 residues. The CDR3 DNA reads as TGCGCCAGCAGCTTGGCGCCAGGGAACTATGGCTACACCTTC. This encodes CASSLAPGNYGYTF.

The chain employs TRBV27 and TRBJ2-1, with 12 bases aligning to TRBD2. The trim removed 2 bases at V and 0 bases at J, leaving 11 bases unmatched. The CDR3 totals 20 residues. Per the germline V gene, CDR1 is MNHEY and CDR2 is SMNVEV (reference sequence). The CDR3 DNA reads as TGTGCCAGCAGTTTACCCACCGGGACTAGCGGGCCGCGCTCCTACAATGAGCAGTTCTTC. This gives the protein CASSLPTGTSGPRSYNEQFF.

This rearrangement joins TRBV30 to TRBJ2-7; the D gene is possibly TRBD1 (5 bases). This CDR3 has 16 residues. V lost 2 bases to trimming and J lost 9 bases, with 26 bases between them. Germline assignment: CDR1 GTSNPN and CDR2 SVGIG (reference sequence). CDR3 protein: CAWSLGWQGKPGGQYF. The CDR3 nucleotides read TGTGCCTGGAGTTTGGGCTGGCAGGGTAAACCGGGCGGGCAGTACTTC.

V gene TRBV7-3 combines with J gene TRBJ1-5, with a possible D match to TRBD1 (5 bases). Per germline, CDR1 SGHTA and CDR2 FQGTGA. V shed 2 bases and J shed 10 bases, with 12 bases lying between them. This CDR3 is built from 13 residues. The CDR3 DNA is TGTGCCAGCAGCTTAGAGCCCGGGACTCCCCAGCATTTT. It encodes CASSLEPGTPQHF. The whole variable domain, remainder taken from reference TRBV7-3 and TRBJ1-5, is GAGVSQTPSNKVTEKGKYVELRCDPISGHTALYWYRQSLGQGPEFLIYFQGTGAADDSGLPNDRFFAVRPEGSVSTLKIQRTERGDSAVYLCASSLEPGTPQHFGDGTRLSIL.

The genes are TRBV14 and TRBJ2-1, with TRBD2 matching 14 bases. Germline V lookup: CDR1 SGHDN, CDR2 FVKESK. With V trimmed by 3 bases and J by 6 bases, 7 bases remained unmatched. CDR3 size: 17 residues. CDR3 protein: CASSQFRTSGGFNEQFF. The CDR3 DNA sequence: TGTGCCAGCAGCCAGTTTCGGACTAGCGGGGGGTTCAATGAGCAGTTCTTC.

The table lists this clone with a count of one. The rearrangement joins TRBV4-1 to TRBJ1-2; perhaps TRBD1 as D (6 bases). CDR1 MGHRA and CDR2 YSYEKL come from the germline V gene. The CDR3 spans 14 residues. Trimming cost V 4 bases and J 8 bases, with 17 bases left between them. CDR3 region: CASSPDAGARGYTF. In DNA, the CDR3 is TGCGCCAGCAGCCCAGATGCGGGGGCGCGGGGCTACACCTTC.

In the case of this clone: Other DNA sequences in the sample encode the same CDR3. The CDR3: CASSSQGYGYTF. The DNA of the CDR3 is TGTGCCAGCAGCTCTCAGGGCTATGGCTACACCTTC. The chain recombines TRBV7-9 with TRBJ1-2, with D possibly TRBD1 on 5 matching bases. Germline loops: CDR1 SEHNR, CDR2 FQNEAQ (reference sequence). The CDR3 consists of 12 residues. Trimming stripped 4 bases from V and 4 bases from J, with 7 bases between. The complete variable domain, with remaining parts taken from reference TRBV7-9 and TRBJ1-2, reads DTGVSQNPRHKITKRGQNVTFRCDPISEHNRLYWYRQTLGQGPEFLTYFQNEAQLEKSRLLSDRFSAERPKGSFSTLEIQRTEQGDSAMYLCASSSQGYGYTFGSGTRLTVV.

This chain connects TRBV5-8 to TRBJ2-7; the match to TRBD1 covers 10 bases. V was clipped by 9 bases and J by 0 bases; unmatched bases: 15. Per germline, CDR1 SGHTS and CDR2 YDEGEE. This CDR3 has 17 amino acids. The CDR3 is CAMSRSLDRGFSYEQYF. The CDR3 region has the DNA TGTGCCATGTCCCGCAGCTTGGACAGGGGGTTCTCCTACGAGCAGTACTTC. Full variable domain (remainder filled in from reference TRBV5-8 and TRBJ2-7): EAGVTQSPTHLIKTRGQQATLRCSPISGHTSVYWYQQALGLGLQFLLWYDEGEERNRGNFPPRFSGRQFPNYSSELNVNALELEDSALYLCAMSRSLDRGFSYEQYFGPGTRLTVT.

The V and J genes are TRBV30 and TRBJ1-5, with TRBD1 matching 10 bases. This CDR3 contains 15 residues. Looked up from germline, CDR1 is GTSNPN and CDR2 is SVGIG (reference sequence). After removal of 4 bases from V and 2 bases from J, the junction contained 5 bases not matched to a gene. The CDR3 DNA follows: TGTGCCTGGAATTCGGGGACAGGGGGCAATCAGCCCCAGCATTTT. This translates into CAWNSGTGGNQPQHF.

The CDR3 DNA reads TGTGCCAGCAGATTCGGGACAGGGGCCGGGGAGCTGTTTTTT. As protein: CASRFGTGAGELFF. This rearrangement joins TRBV27 to TRBJ2-2; 10 nucleotides line up with TRBD1. V was clipped by 6 bases and J by 6 bases; unmatched bases: 4. The germline gives CDR1 MNHEY, CDR2 SMNVEV (reference sequence). The CDR3 has 14 amino acids.

The rearrangement joins TRBV27 to TRBJ1-2, with no clear D. The germline CDR1 and CDR2 sequences are MNHEY and SMNVEV (reference sequence). The CDR3 extends over 12 amino acids. Trimming took 8 bases from V and 5 from J, leaving 12 bases between them. This chain's CDR3 is CASFRHGYGYTF. Written as DNA, the CDR3 is TGTGCCAGCTTCCGGCACGGGTATGGCTACACCTTC.

This clone was counted a few times. The J gene is TRBJ2-7, the V gene TRBV4-3; possible D gene TRBD2, 6 bases. The CDR3 length is 16 residues. The V gene's germline CDR1 is LGHNA and CDR2 YSLEER. Trimming took off 0 bases at V and 0 bases at J, with 12 bases between the two ends. The CDR3: CASSQDFGTFSYEQYF. In DNA, the CDR3 is TGCGCCAGCAGCCAAGATTTTGGGACTTTCTCCTACGAGCAGTACTTC.

This chain links TRBV9 with TRBJ2-1, with 7 bases matching TRBD1. Trimming removed 3 bases from V and 5 bases from J; junction bases left unmatched: 8. The CDR3 extends over 15 amino acids. CDR1 is SGDLS, CDR2 YYNGEE, per germline. The CDR3 loop reads CASSADRDYHNEQFF. The CDR3 nucleotides are TGTGCCAGCAGCGCCGACAGGGATTACCACAATGAGCAGTTCTTC.

V and J are TRBV7-9 and TRBJ1-2; D uncertain. This CDR3 contains 12 residues. Trimming shortened V by 5 bases and J by 7 bases, and 11 bases separated the two germline ends. Germline values: CDR1 SEHNR, CDR2 FQNEAQ (reference sequence). CDR3 in DNA: TGTGCCAGCAGCACCACCGGGGTTGGCTACACCTTC. It specifies CASSTTGVGYTF. The full variable domain, completed using reference TRBV7-9 and TRBJ1-2, is DTGVSQNPRHKITKRGQNVTFRCDPISEHNRLYWYRQTLGQGPEFLTYFQNEAQLEKSRLLSDRFSAERPKGSFSTLEIQRTEQGDSAMYLCASSTTGVGYTFGSGTRLTVV.

The genes are TRBV6-6 and TRBJ1-3, with D possibly TRBD1 on 5 matching bases. Germline CDR1 and CDR2: MNHNY and SVGAGI (reference sequence). The CDR3 has 14 amino acids. The V end was cut by 5 bases, the J end by 5 bases, with 13 bases between. CDR3 region: CASSTPGLRNTIYF. The CDR3 nucleotides read TGTGCCAGCAGTACTCCGGGACTCCGAAACACCATATATTTT.

This chain links TRBV2 with TRBJ1-4, with 7 bases matching TRBD1. This CDR3 spans 18 amino acids. The trim removed 8 bases at V and 2 bases at J, leaving 17 bases unmatched. CDR1 is SNHLY and CDR2 is FYNNEI in the germline V gene. Here the CDR3 DNA reads TGTGCCAGCGGCCTTCTCCGGACAGGACCAGACACTAATGAAAAACTGTTTTTT. This gives the protein CASGLLRTGPDTNEKLFF.

The chain is built from TRBV27 and TRBJ2-1; TRBD2 matches 9 bases. The CDR3 runs 16 residues. Germline V lookup: CDR1 MNHEY, CDR2 SMNVEV (reference sequence). V was pared by 3 bases and J by 4 bases, with 7 bases of the junction left unmatched. CDR3: CASSFLAGGIYNEQFF. The CDR3 bases are TGTGCCAGCAGTTTTCTTGCGGGAGGGATTTACAATGAGCAGTTCTTC.

This clone was seen a handful of times. The chain joins TRBV11-3 to TRBJ2-1; 9 bases line up with TRBD1. Germline V gene data show CDR1 as SGHNT and CDR2 as YENEEA. This CDR3 has 15 residues. V dropped 4 bases and J dropped 5; count of bases not matched to a gene: 6. CDR3 amino acids: CASSYYGTGNNEQFF. As DNA, the CDR3 is TGTGCCAGCAGCTACTACGGGACAGGGAACAATGAGCAGTTCTTC.

The chain employs TRBV5-6 and TRBJ1-2; 9 nucleotides line up with TRBD1. CDR1 SGHDT and CDR2 YYEEEE come from the germline V gene. V shed 0 bases, J shed 3 bases, and the junction held 6 bases outside the gene matches. This CDR3 comprises 16 residues. This CDR3 reads CASSLALRTGDYGYTF. CDR3 DNA sequence: TGTGCCAGCAGCTTGGCCTTGAGGACAGGGGACTATGGCTACACCTTC.

The rearrangement uses TRBV19 and TRBJ1-1; 10 bases are a match to TRBD1. The CDR3 consists of 14 residues. Germline V gene sequence: CDR1 LNHDA, CDR2 SQIVND (reference sequence). The V and J ends lost 6 bases and 4 bases, in that order; junction bases with no gene match: 5. The CDR3 DNA sequence: TGTGCCAGTAGCAGGGGACAGGGGATCACTGAAGCTTTCTTT. Residues: CASSRGQGITEAFF.

This chain links TRBV18 with TRBJ2-6, with 9 positions matching TRBD1. The CDR3 runs 18 residues. Germline loops: CDR1 KGHSH, CDR2 LQKENI. Germline trimming cut 1 base from V and 2 bases from J; bases unmatched to any gene: 6. Here the CDR3 reads CASSPLGTGQTGANVLTF. The CDR3 bases are TGTGCCAGCTCACCACTCGGGACAGGGCAGACTGGGGCCAACGTCCTGACTTTC. Full variable domain (missing parts from reference TRBV18 and TRBJ2-6): NAGVMQNPRHLVRRRGQEARLRCSPMKGHSHVYWYRQLPEEGLKFMVYLQKENIIDESGMPKERFSAEFPKEGPSILRIQQVVRGDSAAYFCASSPLGTGQTGANVLTFGAGSRLTVL.

This chain links TRBV29-1 with TRBJ2-2, with 7 positions matching TRBD1. Losses at the gene ends were 6 bases for V and 3 bases for J; bases not matched to a gene: 4. The germline gives CDR1 SQVTM, CDR2 ANQGSEA. This CDR3 has 13 residues. Here the CDR3 DNA reads TGCAGCGTGGGGACAGAAGACACCGGGGAGCTGTTTTTT. It codes for CSVGTEDTGELFF.

The chain recombines TRBV4-1 with TRBJ2-3; 7 bases are shared with TRBD2. V lost 0 bases, J lost 1 base, and 13 bases stayed unmatched. The CDR3 has 19 amino acids. The V gene's germline CDR1 is MGHRA and CDR2 YSYEKL. In nucleotides, the CDR3 is TGCGCCAGCAGCCAAGACGGTTGGGGCGGGAGATGGCGCACAGATACGCAGTATTTT. This sequence encodes CASSQDGWGGRWRTDTQYF.

This clone was seen once. The chain couples TRBV29-1 to TRBJ2-1; 8 bases are a match to TRBD2. Germline lookup yields CDR1 SQVTM and CDR2 ANQGSEA. The V gene end was trimmed by 6 bases and the J gene end by 8 bases; junction bases not matched to a gene: 9. The CDR3 extends over 13 amino acids. CDR3 DNA sequence: TGCAGCGTCCCCGGGGGGGCCTCTGATGAGCAGTTCTTC. The encoded protein is CSVPGGASDEQFF.

The genes are TRBV3-1 (or the pseudogene TRBV3-2) and TRBJ2-1; 11 bases agree with TRBD2. With V trimmed by 2 bases and J by 2 bases, 2 bases remained unmatched. This CDR3 has 16 residues. Germline V gives CDR1 LGHDT, CDR2 YNNKEL (reference sequence). CDR3 coding DNA: TGTGCCAGCAGCCAAAATAGCGGGAGGGCCTACAATGAGCAGTTCTTC. This encodes CASSQNSGRAYNEQFF.

This rearrangement joins TRBV6-5 to TRBJ1-6; 7 nucleotides align to TRBD1. J gave up 7 bases and V 4 bases, and 7 bases lay outside the gene matches. The CDR3 has 15 amino acids. Germline CDR1 and CDR2: MNHEY and SVGAGI. Here the CDR3 reads CASSSIGTENSPLHF. CDR3 nucleotides: TGTGCCAGCAGTTCCATTGGGACAGAAAATTCACCCCTCCACTTT.